The sequence of this T cell receptor (beta chain) was determined in a study of blood T cell repertoires in COVID-19. Overall study context: Sites in the United States, Italy and Spain provided acute and convalescent COVID-19 samples. Sources were T cells, B-cell-depleted T cells, or PBMCs; the material itself was cDNA or gDNA.

The V segment lost 0 bases and the J segment 4 bases; nucleotides outside the gene matches: 9. Per the germline V gene, CDR1 is SGHKS and CDR2 is YYEKEE (reference sequence). The CDR3 runs 16 residues. In the authors' methods: Estimation of nucleated cell counts was performed using reference gene primer amplification. Sequenced by immunoSEQ multiplex PCR; TCRdb stores in-frame clones only, minus some. V and J calls plus clone size are reproduced from that table; the DNA served to infer D and trimming. The sample lists over 55,000 clones; about 90% were seen once. Sequenced: peripheral blood. The clonotype comes from a human donor in a cohort sampled during active COVID-19. The chain uses TRBV5-5 and TRBJ1-2, with TRBD1 matching over 7 bases. CDR3 in amino acids: CASSLGSDRALYGYTF. For the CDR3, the DNA is TGTGCCAGCAGCTTGGGATCCGACAGGGCCCTCTATGGCTACACCTTC. Complete variable domain (other parts from reference TRBV5-5 and TRBJ1-2): DAGVTQSPTHLIKTRGQQVTLRCSPISGHKSVSWYQQVLGQGPQFIFQYYEKEERGRGNFPDRFSARQFPNYSSELNVNALLLGDSALYLCASSLGSDRALYGYTFGSGTRLTVV.